These 10 T cell receptor beta chains originate from one sample sequenced in a study of blood T cell repertoires in COVID-19. Generated by immunoSEQ multiplex PCR, the TCRdb table keeps only in-frame clones and is missing some. Among 150,000 or so clones listed, around 84% were seen once. The specimen sequenced was peripheral blood. These receptors were collected from a woman between 45 and 60 years old with acute or convalescent COVID-19.

V usage is TRBV10-3 and J usage is TRBJ2-3; TRBD2 might be the D (7 bases). V was pared by 5 bases and J by 0 bases, with 12 bases between. The CDR3 length is 15 residues. CDR1 ENHRY and CDR2 SYGVKD come from the germline V gene. CDR3 DNA: TGTGCCATCAGTTCACGGGGGGCCAGCACAGATACGCAGTATTTT. Its protein is CAISSRGASTDTQYF.

The chain has TRBV27 and TRBJ2-3, with 8 bases lining up with TRBD1. Germline assignment: CDR1 MNHEY and CDR2 SMNVEV (reference sequence). J gave up 5 bases and V 3 bases, and 7 bases lay outside the gene matches. The CDR3 runs 15 residues. The CDR3 nucleotides are TGTGCCAGCAGTTTCCAGGGGGCGCGTGAAGATACGCAGTATTTT. It encodes CASSFQGAREDTQYF.

This clone was found once. The chain links TRBV6-1 to TRBJ2-1; D is undetermined. This CDR3 has 14 residues. Germline values: CDR1 MNHNS, CDR2 SASEGT. V was trimmed by 2 bases and J by 4 bases, leaving 9 bases between them. The CDR3 protein is CASSELVYYNEQFF. The CDR3 DNA follows: TGTGCCAGCAGTGAATTAGTCTATTACAATGAGCAGTTCTTC.

The genes are TRBV27 and TRBJ2-3, with TRBD1 matching 10 bases. The CDR3 has 18 amino acids. Losses at the gene ends were 2 bases for V and 4 bases for J; bases not matched to a gene: 12. Germline V gene data show CDR1 as MNHEY and CDR2 as SMNVEV (reference sequence). The CDR3, as DNA: TGTGCCAGCAGTTTAAGACAGGGGGCCTTCCCGGGCGCAGATACGCAGTATTTT. Translated, it gives CASSLRQGAFPGADTQYF.

The gene calls are TRBV27 and TRBJ2-7; tentatively, D is TRBD1 (6 bases). Trimming stripped 6 bases from V and 2 bases from J, with 17 bases between. The CDR3 loop spans 15 amino acids. CDR1 is MNHEY, CDR2 SMNVEV, per germline (reference sequence). CDR3 in amino acids: CASSFLEGVPYEQYF. The CDR3 DNA reads as TGTGCCAGCAGCTTCCTTGAGGGGGTCCCCTACGAGCAGTACTTC.

As DNA, the CDR3 is TGCAGCGTTGAACTTGGGACTACCCCCTACAATGAGCAGTTCTTC. This encodes CSVELGTTPYNEQFF. This chain connects TRBV29-1 to TRBJ2-1; 7 nucleotides match TRBD2. Germline V CDR1 and CDR2: SQVTM, ANQGSEA. The CDR3 has 15 residues. Trimming took 2 bases from V and 2 from J; bases not matched to a gene: 6.

The rearrangement links TRBV4-2 to TRBJ1-2; TRBD1 aligns across 8 bases. V lost 0 bases to trimming and J lost 8 bases; unmatched junction nucleotides: 11. This CDR3 is 16 amino acids long. Germline V lookup: CDR1 LGHNA, CDR2 YNFKEQ. CDR3 nucleotide sequence: TGTGCCAGCAGCCAAGAGAGGCTTGGACAGGGTGGGGGCTACACCTTC. It is translated as CASSQERLGQGGGYTF.

V and J are TRBV6-2 or TRBV6-3 and TRBJ2-7, with 9 positions matching TRBD2. The germline gives CDR1 MNHEY, CDR2 SVGEGT. Trimming cost V 1 base and J 6 bases; bases outside gene matches: 7. The CDR3 sequence is 15 residues long. The CDR3 DNA reads as TGTGCCAGCAGTTACTTGGGACTAGCCCTTCGCGAGCAGTACTTC. Translating it yields CASSYLGLALREQYF.

This chain connects TRBV5-6 to TRBJ2-1; 8 bases agree with TRBD1. This CDR3 has 16 amino acids. Germline CDR1 reads SGHDT; CDR2 reads YYEEEE. The ends lost 5 bases at V and 1 base at J; junction bases unmatched: 8. The CDR3 sequence: CASSSPGGKSYNEQFF. The CDR3 DNA is TGTGCCAGCAGTTCCCCAGGGGGCAAGTCCTACAATGAGCAGTTCTTC.

This rearrangement joins TRBV5-8 to TRBJ1-5; no reliable D call. V dropped 4 bases and J dropped 3 bases, with 11 bases sitting between them. The CDR3 is 14 amino acids. The V gene's germline CDR1 is SGHTS and CDR2 YDEGEE. The CDR3 sequence is CASSSGLNNQPQHF. In nucleotides, the CDR3 is TGTGCCAGCAGCAGTGGACTGAACAATCAGCCCCAGCATTTT.